These T cell receptor beta chains were read from a single sample in a study of OX40 agonist ivuxolimab in advanced cancers. Assay: immunoSEQ multiplex PCR; the TCRdb copy retains only in-frame clones and omits some. Among about 42,000 clones listed, approximately 92% were seen once. The specimen comprised CD4+ or CD8+ T cells sorted from blood, sampled in a trial of the OX40 agonist ivuxolimab. The receptors derive from an adult with an advanced solid tumor such as melanoma, head and neck, liver or kidney cancer. CDR3s include the opening cysteine and the closing phenylalanine or tryptophan. The D gene is left open where the match is weak. Not every row has a clone size; where given, it reads once, few, many or a size class.

TRBD1	TRBV27	TRBJ2-7	NA	CASSLSGRAGGYEQYF	TGTGCCAGCAGTTTATCCGGTCGGGCAGGGGGATACGAGCAGTACTTC
NA	TRBV4-1	TRBJ1-1	NA	CASSQREGSTTEAFF	TGCGCCAGCAGCCAAAGGGAGGGCAGTACCACTGAAGCTTTCTTT
NA	TRBV11-2	TRBJ2-3	NA	CASSLGAPGTDTQYF	TGTGCCAGCAGCTTAGGGGCCCCCGGCACAGATACGCAGTATTTT
NA	TRBV15	TRBJ2-1	NA	CATSEVYNEQFF	TGTGCCACCAGCGAGGTCTACAATGAGCAGTTCTTC
TRBD2	TRBV5-6	TRBJ2-7	NA	CASSSGLAALPSYEQYF	TGTGCCAGCAGCTCGGGACTAGCGGCCTTACCCTCCTACGAGCAGTACTTC
TRBD1	TRBV28	TRBJ2-2	NA	CASSWGQTNTGELFF	TGTGCCAGCAGTTGGGGACAGACGAACACCGGGGAGCTGTTTTTT
NA	TRBV5-4	TRBJ2-5	NA	CASSQPQGETQYF	TGTGCCAGCAGCCAACCTCAGGGGGAGACCCAGTACTTC
NA	TRBV4-1	TRBJ2-1	NA	CASSQAVSGSYNEQFF	TGCGCCAGCAGCCAAGCGGTGTCGGGCTCCTACAATGAGCAGTTCTTC
TRBD2	TRBV9	TRBJ2-3	NA	CASSTSRTFTDTQYF	TGTGCCAGCTCGACTAGCCGTACCTTCACAGATACGCAGTATTTT
NA	TRBV7-2	TRBJ1-2	NA	CASSWQGSVGYTF	TGTGCCAGCAGCTGGCAGGGATCTGTTGGCTACACCTTC
NA	TRBV2	TRBJ2-7	NA	CASSDQGFYEQYF	TGTGCCAGCAGTGACCAGGGTTTCTACGAGCAGTACTTC
NA	TRBV27	TRBJ1-1	NA	CASSLGRGRGDSGTEAFF	TGTGCCAGCAGTTTAGGTAGGGGTCGAGGGGATTCGGGTACTGAAGCTTTCTTT
NA	TRBV30	TRBJ2-1	NA	CAWTHKANEQFF	TGTGCCTGGACCCACAAGGCAAATGAGCAGTTCTTC
NA	TRBV15	TRBJ1-1	NA	CATSRLRGSGTEAFF	TGTGCCACCAGCAGACTTAGGGGATCTGGCACTGAAGCTTTCTTT
NA	TRBV4-3	TRBJ1-4	NA	CASSSQTGTPWEKLFF	TGCGCCAGCAGCTCGCAAACAGGGACCCCCTGGGAAAAACTGTTTTTT
NA	TRBV29-1	TRBJ2-5	NA	CSVVGVQETQYF	TGCAGCGTTGTCGGAGTCCAAGAGACCCAGTACTTC
NA	TRBV2	TRBJ2-3	NA	CASRESNTQYF	TGTGCCAGCAGAGAATCTAATACGCAGTATTTT
NA	TRBV30	TRBJ1-3	once	CAFLDKGSGNTIYF	TGTGCCTTCCTGGATAAGGGCTCCGGAAACACCATATATTTT
TRBD1	TRBV13	TRBJ1-1	NA	CASSTRRQGIGTEAFF	TGTGCCAGCAGCACTCGCCGACAGGGTATAGGCACTGAAGCTTTCTTT
NA	TRBV30	TRBJ1-5	medium-sized	CAWSVLAGNQPQHF	TGTGCCTGGAGTGTACTCGCGGGCAATCAGCCCCAGCATTTT
TRBD2	TRBV5-1	TRBJ2-7	once	CASSSGRGLAGISGDEQYF	TGCGCCAGCAGCTCGGGGCGGGGACTAGCGGGAATAAGCGGGGACGAGCAGTACTTC
NA	TRBV7-2	TRBJ1-1	NA	CASSPRGMNTEAFF	TGTGCCAGCAGCCCGAGGGGCATGAACACTGAAGCTTTCTTT
NA	TRBV9	TRBJ2-2	NA	CASSVGSMNTGELFF	TGTGCCAGCAGCGTAGGCAGTATGAACACCGGGGAGCTGTTTTTT
TRBD1	TRBV5-4	TRBJ2-3	NA	CASSLGQGADTQYF	TGTGCCAGCAGCTTGGGACAGGGCGCAGATACGCAGTATTTT
NA	TRBV19	TRBJ1-5	once	CASSIEGFNQPQHF	TGTGCCAGTAGTATCGAAGGGTTCAATCAGCCCCAGCATTTT
NA	TRBV29-1	TRBJ2-2	NA	CSVKPGTDTGELFF	TGCAGCGTTAAACCAGGGACCGACACCGGGGAGCTGTTTTTT
NA	TRBV7-9	TRBJ1-1	NA	CASSLTENTEAFF	TGTGCCAGCAGCTTGACAGAGAACACTGAAGCTTTCTTT
TRBD1	TRBV30	TRBJ1-6	NA	CAWSASRTGDQAPLHF	TGTGCCTGGAGCGCTTCTAGGACAGGGGATCAGGCACCCCTCCACTTT
NA	TRBV15	TRBJ2-6	NA	CATSRDLSGANVLTF	TGTGCCACCAGCAGAGATTTGTCTGGGGCCAACGTCCTGACTTTC
NA	TRBV30	TRBJ2-7	few	CAWTGAGAYEQYF	TGTGCCTGGACAGGGGCGGGAGCCTACGAGCAGTACTTC
NA	TRBV25-1	TRBJ2-5	NA	CASSEYIGGRETQYF	TGTGCCAGCAGTGAATATATCGGGGGGCGGGAGACCCAGTACTTC
NA	TRBV21-1	TRBJ2-6	NA	CARRTVATGGANVLTF	TGTGCCAGACGGACAGTGGCTACGGGAGGGGCCAACGTCCTGACTTTC
TRBD2	TRBV7-2	TRBJ2-5	NA	CASSLGLAVQETQYF	TGTGCCAGCAGCTTAGGTCTAGCGGTCCAAGAGACCCAGTACTTC
TRBD2	TRBV5-1	TRBJ2-2	NA	CASSFTPSGNTGELFF	TGCGCCAGCAGCTTTACCCCTAGCGGAAACACCGGGGAGCTGTTTTTT
NA	TRBV6-5	TRBJ1-1	NA	CASSFGGRGTEAFF	TGTGCCAGCAGCTTCGGGGGGCGGGGAACTGAAGCTTTCTTT
NA	TRBV28	TRBJ1-5	few	CASSSPVGGFTGNQPQHF	TGTGCCAGCAGTTCCCCGGTGGGAGGGTTTACGGGCAATCAGCCCCAGCATTTT
NA	TRBV6-1	TRBJ1-5	NA	CASSEGRVGRGQPQHF	TGTGCCAGCAGTGAAGGTCGAGTTGGTCGGGGCCAGCCCCAGCATTTT
NA	TRBV15	TRBJ1-5	NA	CATSRDQAVRGNQPQHF	TGTGCCACCAGCAGAGATCAGGCGGTAAGGGGCAATCAGCCCCAGCATTTT
TRBD1	TRBV29-1	TRBJ2-3	NA	CSVVGQGGDTQYF	TGCAGCGTTGTGGGACAGGGGGGAGATACGCAGTATTTT
NA	TRBV5-4	TRBJ1-2	NA	CASSLSGASGYGYTF	TGTGCCAGCAGCTTAAGCGGGGCTTCGGGCTATGGCTACACCTTC
NA	TRBV7-9	TRBJ1-1	NA	CASSYSSGSNTEAFF	TGTGCCAGCAGCTATTCTTCCGGTTCGAACACTGAAGCTTTCTTT
TRBD1	TRBV2	TRBJ1-2	NA	CASSPGGMNGYTF	TGTGCCAGCAGCCCAGGGGGGATGAATGGCTACACCTTC
TRBD2	TRBV6-1	TRBJ2-5	NA	CASRKGGTRGETQYF	TGTGCCAGCAGGAAAGGGGGGACTAGAGGAGAGACCCAGTACTTC
NA	TRBV7-9	TRBJ2-3	NA	CACTKTGRAVTDTQYF	TGTGCCTGCACCAAGACAGGGAGGGCAGTAACAGATACGCAGTATTTT
NA	TRBV28	TRBJ1-5	few	CASSLESWGNQPQHF	TGTGCCAGCAGCTTGGAAAGCTGGGGAAATCAGCCCCAGCATTTT
NA	TRBV11-1	TRBJ1-1	NA	CASSKGQMNTEAFF	TGTGCCAGCAGTAAAGGACAGATGAACACTGAAGCTTTCTTT
NA	TRBV19	TRBJ2-1	NA	CASSMVANPGNEQFF	TGTGCCAGTAGTATGGTCGCAAACCCGGGGAATGAGCAGTTCTTC
TRBD1	TRBV5-1	TRBJ1-1	NA	CASSLITGGNTEAFF	TGCGCCAGCAGCTTAATAACAGGGGGGAACACTGAAGCTTTCTTT
NA	TRBV6-4	TRBJ1-1	NA	CASSEGEGTEAFF	TGTGCCAGCAGTGAGGGGGAGGGCACTGAAGCTTTCTTT
NA	TRBV30	TRBJ2-1	NA	CAWSVQGAARRRYNEQFF	TGTGCCTGGAGTGTACAAGGCGCGGCGCGCCGAAGATACAATGAGCAGTTCTTC
NA	TRBV10-3	TRBJ1-1	once	CAARPNRDTEAFF	TGTGCCGCCCGCCCAAATAGGGACACTGAAGCTTTCTTT
NA	TRBV7-8	TRBJ2-1	once	CASSLRALVATYANEQFF	TGTGCCAGCAGCTTACGGGCCCTAGTTGCTACTTACGCTAATGAGCAGTTCTTC
TRBD1	TRBV2	TRBJ2-7	NA	CASRQTGSSYEQYF	TGTGCCAGCAGGCAGACAGGGAGCTCCTACGAGCAGTACTTC
TRBD1	TRBV6-1	TRBJ2-2	NA	CASKTGGDTGELFF	TGTGCCAGCAAAACAGGGGGCGACACCGGGGAGCTGTTTTTT
TRBD1	TRBV19	TRBJ1-1	NA	CASSPPGQGRFTEAFF	TGTGCCAGTAGTCCGCCGGGACAGGGCCGGTTTACTGAAGCTTTCTTT